The clone carrying this TCR beta chain was seen a few times. Its antigen remains unknown. The sample is drawn from a study of response to subunit inactivated influenza vaccine. Study results and caveats: The authors offered the suggestion that each seasonal influenza vaccination recruits few new T cells.

TCRdb reprocessed the RT-PCR reads via MiXCR and lists one record per CDR3 protein. The profile shows about 190,000 distinct CDR3 sequences, 13% to 15% of them singletons. This CDR3 has 15 residues. The V gene end was trimmed by 1 base and the J gene end by 5 bases; junction bases not matched to a gene: 4. Germline V gene sequence: CDR1 SGHTA, CDR2 FQGNSA. The gene calls are TRBV7-2 and TRBJ2-1; 8 bases are shared with TRBD2. This clonotype was sampled from a man aged 45-65 years who received an inactivated influenza vaccine. This sample comprised CD8+ T cells sorted from PBMCs, obtained roughly 5 days after vaccination. The CDR3 coding sequence is TGTGCCAGCAGCTTAGTGGCGGGGGGAAACAATGAGCAGTTCTTC. Amino acid sequence: CASSLVAGGNNEQFF.